These 29 T cell receptor beta chains came from one sample sequenced in a study of T-cell reconstitution after alpha-beta-depleted transplantation in children. Preparation of the TCRbeta library was carried out with unique molecular identifiers. TCRdb reprocessed the PCR reads with MiXCR, giving one entry per CDR3 protein. Of about 610,000 distinct CDR3 sequences in the sample, about 11% are singletons; the top ten hold approximately 4.1%. Sequencing used PBMCs from the stem cell graft donor, obtained from the stem cell graft. These receptors all stem from a human donor who donated a stem cell graft to a child with acute myeloid leukemia.

This clonotype showed up many times. This chain connects TRBV15 to TRBJ2-3; D may be TRBD2 (5 bases). The CDR3 has 15 residues. Between the trimmed V and J ends, which lost 0 bases and 3 bases, there was a span of 10 bases. Germline V lookup: CDR1 LNHNV, CDR2 YYDKDF (reference sequence). CDR3: CATSRDLGSTDTQYF. The CDR3 DNA follows: TGTGCCACCAGCAGAGATCTGGGGAGTACAGATACGCAGTATTTT.

The rearrangement uses TRBV12-3 or TRBV12-4 and TRBJ2-1; 11 bases map to TRBD2. Trimming at V came to 5 bases and at J to 15 bases, leaving 21 bases not matched to a gene. This CDR3 region has 17 residues. The CDR3 protein is CASSLGLLLTSGTGGFF. The DNA of the CDR3 is TGTGCCAGCAGTCTTGGGTTGCTTTTGACTAGCGGGACGGGGGGGTTCTTC.

This clonotype was recorded many times. V and J are TRBV7-6 and TRBJ2-5; D is unresolved. Trimming took off 2 bases at V and 5 bases at J, with 6 bases between the two ends. This CDR3 has 12 amino acids. Looked up from germline, CDR1 is SGHVS and CDR2 is FNYEAQ. The CDR3 sequence: CASSLIVETQYF. CDR3 nucleotide sequence: TGTGCCAGCAGCTTAATTGTGGAGACCCAGTACTTC. Complete variable domain (other parts from reference TRBV7-6 and TRBJ2-5): GAGVSQSPRYKVTKRGQDVALRCDPISGHVSLYWYRQALGQGPEFLTYFNYEAQQDKSGLPNDRFSAERPEGSISTLTIQRTEQRDSAMYRCASSLIVETQYFGPGTRLLVL.

In its sample, this clonotype was seen many times. The chain links TRBV20-1 to TRBJ2-1, with 9 bases aligning to TRBD2. V was pared by 1 base and J by 9 bases, with 1 base of the junction left unmatched. Germline loops: CDR1 DFQATT, CDR2 SNEGSKA (reference sequence). The CDR3 length is 12 residues. For the CDR3, the DNA is TGCAGTGCTAGAGGACTAGCGGCTGAGCAGTTCTTC. It translates to CSARGLAAEQFF.

This chain links TRBV5-1 with TRBJ2-1; D unresolved. The CDR3 has 16 residues. V was cut by 3 bases and J by 1 base, with 14 bases left in between. Germline CDR1 reads SGHRS; CDR2 reads YFSETQ. CDR3 nucleotide sequence: TGCGCCAGCAGCTCCGGAGTCGCTCCTTCCTACAATGAGCAGTTCTTC. Amino acids: CASSSGVAPSYNEQFF.

This clonotype was observed many times. The chain joins TRBV6-1 to TRBJ2-7; 11 nucleotides line up with TRBD2. The V segment lost 7 bases and the J segment 1 base; nucleotides outside the gene matches: 9. The V gene's germline CDR1 is MNHNS and CDR2 SASEGT. The CDR3 length is 16 residues. This chain's CDR3 is CASKPELAGVSYEQYF. The CDR3 DNA follows: TGTGCCAGCAAACCCGAACTAGCGGGAGTTTCCTACGAGCAGTACTTC.

The chain is built from TRBV20-1 and TRBJ2-1; TRBD2 aligns across 10 bases. J was trimmed by 6 bases and V by 1 base; bases with no gene match: 6. There are 15 residues in the CDR3. CDR1 is DFQATT, CDR2 SNEGSKA, per germline (reference sequence). CDR3 in amino acids: CSARGPSGRSNEQFF. The CDR3 DNA follows: TGCAGTGCTAGAGGTCCTAGCGGGAGATCCAATGAGCAGTTCTTC.

To note about this clonotype: One end of the junction varies from germline; a read error may be responsible. The chain carries TRBV29-1 and TRBJ2-5; perhaps TRBD2 as D (5 bases). The CDR3 consists of 11 residues. Germline CDR1 and CDR2: SQVTM and ANQGSEA. Written as DNA, the CDR3 is TGCAGCGTCTCCTCAGGCCCCTCGGGGTTCTTC. This translates into CSVSSGPSGFF.

This sequence joins TRBV9 and TRBJ2-5, with D hard to call. CDR3 length: 13 residues. V lost 2 bases and J 5 bases, leaving 10 bases between the germline ends. Germline V gives CDR1 SGDLS, CDR2 YYNGEE. Written as DNA, the CDR3 is TGTGCCAGCAGCGTTTGGGAAGGGGAGACCCAGTACTTC. It specifies CASSVWEGETQYF.

This clonotype was counted many times. This rearrangement joins TRBV7-2 to TRBJ2-5; 9 nucleotides line up with TRBD2. The CDR3 is made up of 15 amino acids. V was clipped by 1 base and J by 7 bases; unmatched bases: 7. In germline, CDR1 is SGHTA, CDR2 FQGNSA. The CDR3 coding sequence is TGTGCCAGCAGCTTAGAGGGTAGCGGGAGCGGGACCCAGTACTTC. Its translation is CASSLEGSGSGTQYF.

This clonotype was seen at least ten times. The rearrangement joins TRBV6-2 or TRBV6-3 to TRBJ2-5; D is unresolved. V was trimmed by 0 bases and J by 5 bases, leaving 10 bases between them. The length of the CDR3 is 14 residues. Germline CDR1 MNHEY, CDR2 SVGEGT. The DNA for the CDR3 is TGTGCCAGCAGTTACTCCGACGGTCCGGAGACCCAGTACTTC. As protein: CASSYSDGPETQYF.

The chain couples TRBV7-2 to TRBJ2-7; the D is unclear. The length of the CDR3 is 15 residues. V lost 1 base and J lost 3, with 13 bases in between. The germline gives CDR1 SGHTA, CDR2 FQGNSA. CDR3 in DNA: TGTGCCAGCAGCTTAGTATTTCTCTCTCACTACGAGCAGTACTTC. It translates to CASSLVFLSHYEQYF.

This clonotype occurred a few times. The chain combines TRBV20-1 with TRBJ2-7, with 9 bases matching TRBD2. This CDR3 is 13 amino acids long. V lost 5 bases to trimming and J lost 4 bases; unmatched junction nucleotides: 6. CDR1 is DFQATT and CDR2 is SNEGSKA in the germline V gene (reference sequence). In nucleotides, the CDR3 is TGCAGTGCTGCGGGAGGGGACGGGTACGAGCAGTACTTC. Its protein is CSAAGGDGYEQYF.

In its sample, this clonotype was seen a few times. The V call is TRBV20-1, the J call TRBJ2-5, with D tentatively TRBD2 (5 bases). The V end was cut by 0 bases, the J end by 2 bases, with 13 bases between. The CDR3 has 15 residues. Germline lookup yields CDR1 DFQATT and CDR2 SNEGSKA (reference sequence). CDR3 protein: CSAREYKGRQETQYF. CDR3 DNA: TGCAGTGCTAGAGAATACAAAGGGAGACAAGAGACCCAGTACTTC.

This clonotype was seen a handful of times. The rearrangement uses TRBV28 and TRBJ2-1, with D maybe TRBD1 (7 bases). CDR3 length equals 13 residues. Trimming took off 6 bases at V and 7 bases at J, with 13 bases between the two ends. From germline, CDR1 is MDHEN and CDR2 SYDVKM. In DNA, the CDR3 is TGTGCCAGCAGGCAGGGGGGCACGAATGAGCAGTTCTTC. Its translation is CASRQGGTNEQFF.

This clonotype was counted many times. The chain employs TRBV29-1 and TRBJ2-3; no definite D call. V lost 8 bases, J lost 2 bases, and 5 bases lay in between. Per the germline V gene, CDR1 is SQVTM and CDR2 is ANQGSEA. This CDR3 is 10 amino acids long. CDR3: CSTDTDTQYF. DNA of the CDR3: TGCAGCACAGACACAGATACGCAGTATTTT.

This chain uses TRBV7-3 with TRBJ2-2; D tentatively fits TRBD1 or TRBD2 (6 bases each). The germline CDR1 and CDR2 sequences are SGHTA and FQGTGA. V dropped 5 bases and J dropped 6 bases, with 16 bases sitting between them. The CDR3 extends over 15 amino acids. The CDR3 nucleotides are TGTGCCAGCAGCCAGACCGGGGGCGCGGCCGGGGAGCTGTTTTTT. Translated: CASSQTGGAAGELFF.

This clonotype was recorded at least ten times. The J gene is TRBJ2-1, the V gene TRBV20-1, with D unresolved. Trimming took 5 bases from V and 0 from J, leaving 11 bases between them. Per germline, CDR1 DFQATT and CDR2 SNEGSKA (reference sequence). The CDR3 loop spans 14 amino acids. CDR3 DNA sequence: TGCAGTGCTCCAAAAGTTTCCTCCTACAATGAGCAGTTCTTC. Residues: CSAPKVSSYNEQFF.

The V gene is TRBV6-1, the J gene TRBJ2-1; D is possibly TRBD2 (7 bases). The V and J ends lost 1 base and 9 bases respectively, with 19 bases between them. This CDR3 is built from 16 residues. CDR1 is MNHNS, CDR2 SASEGT, per germline. CDR3 in amino acids: CASSEGLAGVGGEQFF. The CDR3 coding sequence is TGTGCCAGCAGTGAAGGGTTGGCGGGAGTAGGGGGTGAGCAGTTCTTC.

This clonotype showed up just a few times. The V gene is TRBV9, the J gene TRBJ1-1, with D possibly matching TRBD1 (6 bases). V was clipped by 0 bases and J by 5 bases, with 17 bases between them. This CDR3 has 16 residues. Looked up from germline, CDR1 is SGDLS and CDR2 is YYNGEE. The CDR3 sequence: CASSVGPQGRRTEAFF. In DNA, the CDR3 is TGTGCCAGCAGCGTAGGCCCACAGGGAAGACGGACTGAAGCTTTCTTT.

The chain joins TRBV7-2 to TRBJ2-7; TRBD2 matches at 10 bases. The length of the CDR3 is 16 residues. CDR1 and CDR2 (germline): SGHTA, FQGNSA. After removal of 2 bases from V and 6 bases from J, the junction contained 10 bases not matched to a gene. DNA of the CDR3: TGTGCCAGCAGCTTATTCAGCGGGAGGGCCGGGGCCGAGCAGTACTTC. It yields the protein CASSLFSGRAGAEQYF.

This clonotype was picked up a small number of times. The gene calls are TRBV30 and TRBJ1-5; D is undetermined. The CDR3 sequence is 12 residues long. Germline V gene data show CDR1 as GTSNPN and CDR2 as SVGIG (reference sequence). Trimming shortened V by 1 base and J by 4 bases, and 5 bases separated the two germline ends. CDR3 protein: CAWSDSNQPQHF. The CDR3 nucleotides read TGTGCCTGGAGTGACAGTAATCAGCCCCAGCATTTT.

The CDR3 sequence is CSALKQASYSYNEQFF. CDR3 sequence (DNA): TGCAGTGCTCTTAAACAGGCGTCGTACTCCTACAATGAGCAGTTCTTC. This chain uses TRBV20-1 with TRBJ2-1; D may be TRBD1 (5 bases). V shed 5 bases and J shed 0 bases, with 17 bases lying between them. The CDR3 length is 16 residues. Germline loops: CDR1 DFQATT, CDR2 SNEGSKA (reference sequence).

This clonotype was seen more than once but under ten times. The chain joins TRBV10-3 to TRBJ2-4; D not certain. CDR3 length: 15 amino acids. Trimming left V 3 bases short and J 2 bases short, with 11 bases between. CDR1 is ENHRY, CDR2 SYGVKD, per germline. The CDR3, as DNA: TGTGCCATCAGTGAAGAGTCGCTAACCAAAAACATTCAGTACTTC. The encoded protein is CAISEESLTKNIQYF.

This clonotype appeared many times. The chain joins TRBV20-1 to TRBJ1-4; no firm D call. Per the germline V gene, CDR1 is DFQATT and CDR2 is SNEGSKA (reference sequence). This CDR3 has 11 amino acids. The ends were cut back, 4 bases at V and 8 bases at J, with 8 bases in the middle. CDR3 residues: CSATPGEKLFF. DNA for the CDR3: TGCAGTGCTACCCCTGGGGAAAAACTGTTTTTT.

This clonotype has more than one count but fewer than ten. The V call is TRBV6-1, the J call TRBJ2-3, with D perhaps TRBD2 (5 bases). Trimming removed 6 bases at V and 5 bases at J, with 15 bases between. The CDR3 loop spans 14 amino acids. Looked up from germline, CDR1 is MNHNS and CDR2 is SASEGT. CDR3 sequence reads: CASRERSIGDTQYF. Written as DNA, the CDR3 is TGTGCCAGCAGGGAGCGGTCGATCGGAGATACGCAGTATTTT.

The V call is TRBV20-1, the J call TRBJ2-7; 10 nucleotides agree with TRBD2. CDR3 size: 13 residues. Germline V gene data show CDR1 as DFQATT and CDR2 as SNEGSKA (reference sequence). The V and J ends lost 1 base and 6 bases, in that order; junction bases with no gene match: 3. The CDR3 DNA sequence: TGCAGTGCTAGAGTCCCTAGCGGGGGCGAGCAGTACTTC. Its protein is CSARVPSGGEQYF.

The table lists this clonotype with a few counts. The chain uses TRBV7-2 and TRBJ2-1; TRBD2 aligns across 8 bases. The junction had 9 bases not matched to a gene; V was cut back by 1 base and J by 7 bases. The germline gives CDR1 SGHTA, CDR2 FQGNSA. CDR3 length: 16 residues. CDR3 in amino acids: CASSLVRTSPLNEQFF. The CDR3 DNA follows: TGTGCCAGCAGCTTAGTTAGGACTAGCCCTTTGAATGAGCAGTTCTTC.

V usage is TRBV20-1 and J usage is TRBJ1-3; no clear D. CDR1 and CDR2 (germline): DFQATT, SNEGSKA (reference sequence). The V end was cut by 3 bases, the J end by 6 bases, with 9 bases between. The CDR3 loop spans 12 amino acids. The CDR3 is CSASGQENTIYF. The CDR3 DNA follows: TGCAGTGCTAGTGGGCAGGAAAACACCATATATTTT.